These 27 T cell receptor beta chains were all obtained from the same sample, sequenced in a study of T cell repertoires in cytomegalovirus infection. TCRdb re-analysed the reads in MiXCR, keeping a single row per CDR3 protein. The sample contains 200,000 to 300,000 distinct CDR3 sequences, roughly an eighth of which appear only once. The sequenced sample consisted of PBMCs. The receptors originated from a human donor in good health (CMV status not recorded). Some clones in this sample may be carry-over from other donors' samples.

This clonotype has at least ten counts. This chain joins TRBV6-6 and TRBJ1-3, with D possibly TRBD1 on 5 matching bases. The V gene's germline CDR1 is MNHNY and CDR2 SVGAGI (reference sequence). The CDR3 covers 16 residues. The ends were cut back, 6 bases at V and 4 bases at J, with 19 bases in the middle. The CDR3 DNA reads as TGTGCCAGCAGCCCCTCGGGACCCTCGAGAGGAAACACCATATATTTT. The encoded protein is CASSPSGPSRGNTIYF.

The gene calls are TRBV6-6 and TRBJ2-1; TRBD2 matches at 7 bases. CDR3 length: 14 residues. V dropped 4 bases and J dropped 6; count of bases not matched to a gene: 6. Germline V gene sequence: CDR1 MNHNY, CDR2 SVGAGI (reference sequence). DNA for the CDR3: TGTGCCAGCAGTTCGGGACTATTGGGCAATGAGCAGTTCTTC. Amino acid sequence: CASSSGLLGNEQFF.

This clonotype was observed many times. The rearrangement uses TRBV6-2 or TRBV6-3 and TRBJ1-1; no clear D gene. V lost 7 bases and J lost 3, with 15 bases in between. CDR1 and CDR2 from the germline V gene are MNHEY and SVGEGT. The CDR3 loop spans 14 amino acids. The CDR3 reads CASTRDATDTEAFF. The CDR3 nucleotides are TGTGCCAGCACCCGAGACGCAACGGACACTGAAGCTTTCTTT.

This clonotype has at least ten counts. The rearrangement uses TRBV7-9 and TRBJ1-2, with TRBD1 matching over 7 bases. The germline CDR1 and CDR2 sequences are SEHNR and FQNEAQ (reference sequence). CDR3 length: 14 amino acids. The V gene end was trimmed by 5 bases and the J gene end by 2 bases; junction bases not matched to a gene: 5. The CDR3 spells CASSLDRFNYGYTF. CDR3 sequence (DNA): TGTGCCAGCAGCCTGGACAGGTTCAACTATGGCTACACCTTC. The whole variable domain, remainder taken from reference TRBV7-9 and TRBJ1-2, is DTGVSQNPRHKITKRGQNVTFRCDPISEHNRLYWYRQTLGQGPEFLTYFQNEAQLEKSRLLSDRFSAERPKGSFSTLEIQRTEQGDSAMYLCASSLDRFNYGYTFGSGTRLTVV.

This clonotype has just a few counts. V gene TRBV24-1 combines with J gene TRBJ2-1, with 8 nucleotides matching TRBD1. J was trimmed by 4 bases and V by 0 bases; bases with no gene match: 4. Germline V CDR1 and CDR2: KGHDR, SFDVKD. This CDR3 is built from 16 residues. This CDR3 is CATSDLGTGAYNEQFF. In DNA, the CDR3 is TGTGCCACCAGTGATTTGGGGACAGGAGCGTACAATGAGCAGTTCTTC.

At least ten counts were recorded for this clonotype. At one end the junction does not follow the germline gene, possibly because of a read error. This chain connects TRBV28 to TRBJ2-5; D possibly uses TRBD1 or TRBD2 (5 bases each). In germline, CDR1 is MDHEN, CDR2 SYDVKM. This CDR3 region has 14 residues. CDR3 loop: CASSLSDGTKKENF. For the CDR3, the DNA is TGTGCCAGCAGTCTCTCAGACGGGACCAAGAAGGAGAACTTC.

This clonotype was observed at least ten times. The chain uses TRBV7-2 and TRBJ2-1, with D perhaps matching TRBD1 or TRBD2 (6 bases each). V lost 5 bases and J 9 bases, leaving 23 bases between the germline ends. Germline V CDR1 and CDR2: SGHTA, FQGNSA. The CDR3 has 16 residues. This chain's CDR3 is CASSGGLAQTSSEQFF. In DNA, the CDR3 is TGTGCCAGCAGCGGGGGGCTAGCCCAAACCTCATCTGAGCAGTTCTTC.

This clonotype has just a few counts. The V call is TRBV6-2 or TRBV6-3, the J call TRBJ1-5, with D unresolved. The CDR3 loop spans 13 amino acids. Trimming removed 6 bases at V and 8 bases at J, with 14 bases between. The germline gives CDR1 MNHEY, CDR2 SVGEGT. The CDR3 DNA reads as TGTGCCAGCAGCCGGGGAGGGCACGAGCCCCAGCATTTT. Encoded protein: CASSRGGHEPQHF.

V is TRBV29-1 and J is TRBJ2-3, with D unresolved. Germline V gene lookup returns CDR1 SQVTM and CDR2 ANQGSEA. The CDR3 covers 12 residues. V dropped 2 bases and J dropped 3 bases, with 6 bases sitting between them. The CDR3 loop reads CSVEKGTDTQYF. The CDR3 nucleotides read TGCAGCGTTGAAAAAGGAACAGATACGCAGTATTTT.

This clonotype was observed a few times. CDR3 protein: CASSLIRGDTQYF. The CDR3 DNA is TGTGCCAGCAGCTTAATACGCGGGGATACGCAGTATTTT. The chain uses TRBV7-2 and TRBJ2-3, with D maybe TRBD2 (5 bases). The V end was cut by 2 bases, the J end by 6 bases, with 9 bases between. Germline V gene data show CDR1 as SGHTA and CDR2 as FQGNSA. The CDR3 totals 13 residues.

There are many counts of this clonotype. This chain connects TRBV7-2 to TRBJ2-7; 12 nucleotides match TRBD2. The CDR3 spans 16 residues. Looked up from germline, CDR1 is SGHTA and CDR2 is FQGNSA. V was pared by 8 bases and J by 0 bases, with 8 bases of the junction left unmatched. This chain's CDR3 is CASGPSSGGGSYEQYF. The CDR3 coding sequence is TGTGCCAGCGGTCCCTCTAGCGGGGGGGGCTCCTACGAGCAGTACTTC. The complete variable domain, with remaining parts taken from reference TRBV7-2 and TRBJ2-7, reads GAGVSQSPSNKVTEKGKDVELRCDPISGHTALYWYRQSLGQGLEFLIYFQGNSAPDKSGLPSDRFSAERTGGSVSTLTIQRTQQEDSAVYLCASGPSSGGGSYEQYFGPGTRLTVT.

The sample holds many counts of this clonotype. In DNA, the CDR3 is TGTGCCAGCAGTTTCCGGACAGACTCCTACGAGCAGTACTTC. As protein: CASSFRTDSYEQYF. The genes are TRBV27 and TRBJ2-7; D may be TRBD1 (6 bases). This CDR3 comprises 14 residues. Germline CDR1 and CDR2: MNHEY and SMNVEV (reference sequence). V lost 3 bases and J 0 bases, leaving 9 bases between the germline ends.

The chain links TRBV14 to TRBJ2-1; D gene uncertain. The CDR3 is 13 residues long. V lost 1 base, J lost 5 bases, and 6 bases lay in between. Germline V gives CDR1 SGHDN, CDR2 FVKESK. The CDR3 here is CASSQARHNEQFF. CDR3 nucleotide sequence: TGTGCCAGCAGCCAAGCCAGACACAATGAGCAGTTCTTC.

This clonotype was detected a few times. The rearrangement joins TRBV11-2 to TRBJ1-1, with D perhaps TRBD1 (5 bases). Germline V gene sequence: CDR1 SGHAT, CDR2 FQNNGV. Trimming took off 5 bases at V and 3 bases at J, with 16 bases between the two ends. CDR3 length: 15 amino acids. As DNA, the CDR3 is TGTGCCAGCAGCCCCCGGGGGACCCTTTACACTGAAGCTTTCTTT. It specifies CASSPRGTLYTEAFF.

The rearrangement uses TRBV29-1 and TRBJ1-2; 7 bases are a match to TRBD1. Germline V CDR1 and CDR2: SQVTM, ANQGSEA. V dropped 4 bases and J dropped 4; count of bases not matched to a gene: 9. The CDR3 loop spans 14 amino acids. CDR3 residues: CSVGGHRGLYGYTF. The CDR3 DNA reads TGCAGCGTTGGGGGACACAGGGGTCTCTATGGCTACACCTTC.

This clonotype occurred many times. The chain links TRBV28 to TRBJ1-1, with D perhaps matching TRBD1 (6 bases). CDR3 length: 15 residues. Germline CDR1 and CDR2: MDHEN and SYDVKM. V was pared by 4 bases and J by 4 bases, with 16 bases between. In nucleotides, the CDR3 is TGTGCCAGCAGTTCTTCCACAGGGTGGAGCACTGAAGCTTTCTTT. Its protein is CASSSSTGWSTEAFF.

This clonotype was seen at least ten times. The chain recombines TRBV12-3 or TRBV12-4 with TRBJ2-4; perhaps TRBD1 as D (6 bases). Trimming left V 6 bases short and J 0 bases short, with 15 bases between. The CDR3 extends over 16 amino acids. CDR3 coding DNA: TGTGCCAGCAGCCCAGGACAGTATACAGCCAAAAACATTCAGTACTTC. It codes for CASSPGQYTAKNIQYF.

The chain joins TRBV5-6 to TRBJ1-6; the D is unclear. Trimming took off 0 bases at V and 6 bases at J, with 7 bases between the two ends. The CDR3 has 14 residues. The germline gives CDR1 SGHDT, CDR2 YYEEEE. CDR3 amino acids: CASSLGAANSPLHF. Here the CDR3 DNA reads TGTGCCAGCAGCTTGGGAGCCGCTAATTCACCCCTCCACTTT.

The V and J genes are TRBV3-1 and TRBJ1-1; perhaps TRBD1 as D (5 bases). Germline CDR1 reads LGHDT; CDR2 reads YNNKEL (reference sequence). Trimming took 4 bases from V and 5 from J, leaving 14 bases between them. CDR3 length: 14 residues. The CDR3 DNA sequence: TGTGCCAGCAGCCCTATCGATCGGGGGACTGAAGCTTTCTTT. This encodes CASSPIDRGTEAFF.

This sequence joins TRBV20-1 and TRBJ2-3; 10 bases line up with TRBD2. CDR1 DFQATT and CDR2 SNEGSKA come from the germline V gene (reference sequence). Trimming took 4 bases from V and 5 from J; bases not matched to a gene: 9. This CDR3 is 15 amino acids long. The CDR3 loop is CSATLRLAGVDTQYF. The CDR3 DNA follows: TGCAGTGCTACCCTCCGGCTAGCGGGAGTAGATACGCAGTATTTT.

This clonotype was found many times. The V and J genes are TRBV19 and TRBJ1-5; D gene ambiguous. Germline CDR1 reads LNHDA; CDR2 reads SQIVND (reference sequence). This CDR3 contains 12 residues. Trimming pared 3 bases from V and 5 bases from J, leaving 5 bases between. Here the CDR3 DNA reads TGTGCCAGTAGTATGATCGATCAGCCCCAGCATTTT. It encodes CASSMIDQPQHF. Full variable domain (outside the CDR3, taken from reference TRBV19 and TRBJ1-5): DGGITQSPKYLFRKEGQNVTLSCEQNLNHDAMYWYRQDPGQGLRLIYYSQIVNDFQKGDIAEGYSVSREKKESFPLTVTSAQKNPTAFYLCASSMIDQPQHFGDGTRLSIL.

This clonotype was recorded at least ten times. CDR3 bases: TGTGCCAGTAGTATCGGAATGGCAGCCGTTAATGAAAAACTGTTTTTT. It codes for CASSIGMAAVNEKLFF. V usage is TRBV19 and J usage is TRBJ1-4, with D unclear. The germline V and J ends were trimmed by 3 bases and 4 bases, with 15 bases remaining between them. CDR3 length equals 16 residues. The germline V gene encodes CDR1 LNHDA and CDR2 SQIVND (reference sequence).

This clonotype has a count of ten or more. The chain recombines TRBV6-5 with TRBJ2-5; a possible D gene is TRBD1 (6 bases). Germline-derived CDR1 and CDR2 are MNHEY and SVGAGI. V dropped 2 bases and J dropped 1 base, with 11 bases sitting between them. The CDR3 totals 15 residues. The CDR3 coding sequence is TGTGCCAGCAGTTACGCCAGGGGCGGCCAAGAGACCCAGTACTTC. It is translated as CASSYARGGQETQYF.

This clonotype was seen a few times. The chain has TRBV29-1 and TRBJ1-1, with 9 bases matching TRBD1. J gave up 1 base and V 5 bases, and 8 bases lay outside the gene matches. Germline V gene data show CDR1 as SQVTM and CDR2 as ANQGSEA. This CDR3 contains 15 residues. The DNA for the CDR3 is TGCAGCGTTCTACAGGGGGCCGGCCAGAACACTGAAGCTTTCTTT. Translating gives CSVLQGAGQNTEAFF.

This clonotype appeared many times. The chain joins TRBV7-6 to TRBJ2-2; D uncertain. CDR1 is SGHVS, CDR2 FNYEAQ, per germline. The CDR3 extends over 15 amino acids. Between the trimmed V and J ends, which lost 3 bases and 6 bases, there was a span of 14 bases. Here the CDR3 reads CASSFFVIHPGELFF. The CDR3 DNA sequence: TGTGCCAGCAGCTTTTTTGTTATTCACCCCGGGGAGCTGTTTTTT. Full variable domain (outside the CDR3, taken from reference TRBV7-6 and TRBJ2-2): GAGVSQSPRYKVTKRGQDVALRCDPISGHVSLYWYRQALGQGPEFLTYFNYEAQQDKSGLPNDRFSAERPEGSISTLTIQRTEQRDSAMYRCASSFFVIHPGELFFGEGSRLTVL.

A note on this clonotype: One base away lies a much larger clone, so this may be a sequencing read error. The J gene is TRBJ1-1, the V gene TRBV28; 11 bases map to TRBD1. Per the germline V gene, CDR1 is MDHEN and CDR2 is SYDVKM. CDR3 length equals 15 residues. CDR3 nucleotides: TGTGCCAGCAGTTCCCCTGGGACAGGGGGGACTGATGCTTTCTTT. This gives the protein CASSSPGTGGTDAFF.

In its sample, this clonotype was seen many times. The chain uses TRBV12-3 or TRBV12-4 and TRBJ2-7, with TRBD2 matching over 7 bases. This CDR3 region has 12 residues. V was clipped by 4 bases and J by 3 bases; unmatched bases: 0. The CDR3 bases are TGTGCCAGCAGTTGGACTAGCTACGAGCAGTACTTC. Protein product: CASSWTSYEQYF.